The present T cell receptor beta chain was sequenced within a study of cytomegalovirus exposure and HLA in healthy donors. Germline CDR1 reads SGHNT; CDR2 reads YYREEE (reference sequence). The CDR3 sequence is 15 residues long. V lost 4 bases and J 5 bases, leaving 16 bases between the germline ends. The PCR made use of 60 Vbeta and 13 Jbeta primers. Assay: immunoSEQ multiplex PCR; the TCRdb copy retains only in-frame clones and omits some. The sample has about 100,000 clones; 65% to 80% are singletons. Sequenced material: PBMCs. This TCR was recovered from a male donor in good health and CMV-seronegative. The J gene is TRBJ2-4, the V gene TRBV5-4; D is perhaps TRBD2 (5 bases). The DNA for the CDR3 is TGTGCCAGCAGCCCGGCTGGGGAGCGGCAAAACATTCAGTACTTC. This codes for CASSPAGERQNIQYF.